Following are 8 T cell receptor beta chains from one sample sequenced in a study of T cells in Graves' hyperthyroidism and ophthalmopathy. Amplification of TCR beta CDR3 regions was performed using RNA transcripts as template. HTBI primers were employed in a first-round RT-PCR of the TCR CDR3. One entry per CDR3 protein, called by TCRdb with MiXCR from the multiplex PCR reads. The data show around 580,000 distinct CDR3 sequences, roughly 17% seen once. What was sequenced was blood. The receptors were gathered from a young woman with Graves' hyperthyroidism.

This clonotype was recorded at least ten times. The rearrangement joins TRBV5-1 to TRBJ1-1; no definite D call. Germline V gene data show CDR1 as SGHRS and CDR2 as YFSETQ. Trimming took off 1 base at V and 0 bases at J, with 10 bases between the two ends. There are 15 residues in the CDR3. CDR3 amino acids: CASSLSSILNTEAFF. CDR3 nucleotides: TGCGCCAGCAGCTTGAGTTCGATCCTGAACACTGAAGCTTTCTTT. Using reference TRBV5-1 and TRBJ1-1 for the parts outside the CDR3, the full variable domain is KAGVTQTPRYLIKTRGQQVTLSCSPISGHRSVSWYQQTPGQGLQFLFEYFSETQRNKGNFPGRFSGRQFSNSRSEMNVSTLELGDSALYLCASSLSSILNTEAFFGQGTRLTVV.

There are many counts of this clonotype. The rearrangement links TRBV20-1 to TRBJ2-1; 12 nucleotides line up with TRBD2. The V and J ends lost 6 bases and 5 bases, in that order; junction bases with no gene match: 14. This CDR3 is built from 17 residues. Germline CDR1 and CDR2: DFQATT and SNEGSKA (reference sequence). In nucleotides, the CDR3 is TGCAGTGCACTCTCGTCTTTCCTAGCGGGAGGGGACAATGAGCAGTTCTTC. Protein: CSALSSFLAGGDNEQFF.

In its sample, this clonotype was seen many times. The CDR3 DNA reads TGTGCCACCAGTGATACTCAGACTAGCGGGAGGGCCCCCGGCAATGAGCAGTTCTTC. Translating gives CATSDTQTSGRAPGNEQFF. V usage is TRBV24-1 and J usage is TRBJ2-1, with 14 positions matching TRBD2. Germline V lookup: CDR1 KGHDR, CDR2 SFDVKD. Trimming cost V 3 bases and J 6 bases; bases outside gene matches: 12. The CDR3 length is 19 residues.

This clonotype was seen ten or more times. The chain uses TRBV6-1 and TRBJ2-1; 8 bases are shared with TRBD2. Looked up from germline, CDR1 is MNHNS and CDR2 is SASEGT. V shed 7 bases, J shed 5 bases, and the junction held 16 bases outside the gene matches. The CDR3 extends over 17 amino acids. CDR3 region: CASTIRVRLAHNNEQFF. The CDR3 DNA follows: TGTGCCAGCACTATCCGGGTCCGACTAGCGCATAACAATGAGCAGTTCTTC.

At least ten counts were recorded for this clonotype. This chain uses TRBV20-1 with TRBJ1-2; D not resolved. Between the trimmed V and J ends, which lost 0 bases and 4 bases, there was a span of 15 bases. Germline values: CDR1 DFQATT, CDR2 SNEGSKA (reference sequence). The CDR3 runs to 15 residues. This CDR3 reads CSARDHVGLAYGYTF. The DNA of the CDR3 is TGCAGTGCTAGAGATCATGTAGGGTTGGCCTATGGCTACACCTTC.

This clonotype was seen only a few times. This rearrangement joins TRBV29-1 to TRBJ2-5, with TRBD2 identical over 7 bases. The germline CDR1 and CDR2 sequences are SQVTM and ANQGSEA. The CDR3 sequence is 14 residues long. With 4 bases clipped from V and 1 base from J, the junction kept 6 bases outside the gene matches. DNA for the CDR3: TGCAGCGTTGGGACTAGGGTCCTCCAAGAGACCCAGTACTTC. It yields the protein CSVGTRVLQETQYF.

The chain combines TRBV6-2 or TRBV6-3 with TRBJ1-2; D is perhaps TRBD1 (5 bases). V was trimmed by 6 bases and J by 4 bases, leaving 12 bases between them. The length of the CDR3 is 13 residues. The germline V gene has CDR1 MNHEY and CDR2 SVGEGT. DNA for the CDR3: TGTGCCAGCAGCATTAGACAGCTCTATGGCTACACCTTC. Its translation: CASSIRQLYGYTF.

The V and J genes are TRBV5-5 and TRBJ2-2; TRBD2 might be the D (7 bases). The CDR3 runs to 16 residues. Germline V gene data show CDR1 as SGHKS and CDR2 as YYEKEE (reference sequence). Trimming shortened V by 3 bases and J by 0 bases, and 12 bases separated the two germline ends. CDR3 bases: TGTGCCAGCAGCTGGGGGGGGGCGCCGAACACCGGGGAGCTGTTTTTT. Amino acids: CASSWGGAPNTGELFF.